The sequence of this T cell receptor beta chain was determined in a study of T cell repertoires in cytomegalovirus infection. Trimming pared 5 bases from V and 3 bases from J, leaving 8 bases between. There are 12 residues in the CDR3. CDR1 and CDR2 from the germline V gene are SGHTA and FQGNSA. A single record per CDR3 protein comes from TCRdb applying MiXCR to the reads. The top ten clones hold roughly 16% of a sample with just under 500,000 distinct CDR3 sequences, about 33% of them seen once. This clonotype was observed at least ten times. The antigen remains unidentified. The V call is TRBV7-2, the J call TRBJ2-7; no firm D call. The material was cultured PBMCs, obtained from culture after CMV antigen stimulation. This clonotype was obtained from a human donor in good health (CMV status not recorded). Some clones in this sample may be carry-over from other donors' samples. CDR3 bases: TGTGCCAGCAGCCCCACTATCTACGAGCAGTACTTC. Its protein is CASSPTIYEQYF.